The 25 T cell receptor beta chains below were found in one sample sequenced in a study of blood T cell repertoires in COVID-19. Sequencing used immunoSEQ multiplex PCR; TCRdb keeps in-frame clones, though not all of them. The data show about 110,000 clones, 80% to 85% seen once. The sequenced sample consisted of peripheral blood. The receptors here all came from a man between 65 and 85 years old with acute or convalescent COVID-19.

The J gene is TRBJ1-1, the V gene TRBV19; tentative D call: TRBD1 (6 bases). The CDR3 loop spans 18 amino acids. V lost 5 bases and J lost 0, with 22 bases in between. CDR1 is LNHDA, CDR2 SQIVND, per germline (reference sequence). CDR3 residues: CASSATSGTRLMNTEAFF. CDR3 sequence (DNA): TGTGCCAGTAGTGCCACCTCCGGGACACGCCTTATGAACACTGAAGCTTTCTTT.

The rearrangement links TRBV25-1 to TRBJ2-1; 10 bases are a match to TRBD1. The CDR3 is 13 amino acids. Germline V lookup: CDR1 MGHDK, CDR2 SYGVNS. V lost 6 bases and J lost 6; bases outside the gene matches: 2. CDR3 sequence: CASRRTGGNEQFF. Written as DNA, the CDR3 is TGTGCCAGCAGAAGGACAGGGGGCAATGAGCAGTTCTTC.

The CDR3 loop is CASNPTTGSKPEAFF. The CDR3 DNA follows: TGTGCCAGCAACCCAACCACGGGATCTAAACCTGAAGCTTTCTTT. The rearrangement joins TRBV2 to TRBJ1-1, with no clear D. Trimming left V 7 bases short and J 6 bases short, with 21 bases between. Looked up from germline, CDR1 is SNHLY and CDR2 is FYNNEI. The CDR3 length is 15 residues.

This sequence joins TRBV10-3 and TRBJ2-2; 12 bases match TRBD1. V lost 10 bases, J lost 6 bases, and 3 bases stayed unmatched. Germline CDR1 and CDR2: ENHRY and SYGVKD. The CDR3 has 13 residues. The CDR3 nucleotides are TGTGCCACAGGGACAGGGGGCCCCGGGGAGCTGTTTTTT. It codes for CATGTGGPGELFF.

The V and J genes are TRBV28 and TRBJ2-7; weak D call: TRBD2 (5 bases). Germline V gene lookup returns CDR1 MDHEN and CDR2 SYDVKM. The CDR3 has 18 amino acids. The V end lost 6 bases, the J end lost 7 bases, and 31 bases lay between the germline ends. The CDR3 nucleotides are TGTGCCAGCAGGGTGACATATGCACTAGGAAACCACTTTGGGGAGCAGTACTTC. Encoded protein: CASRVTYALGNHFGEQYF.

This chain joins TRBV3-1 (or the pseudogene TRBV3-2) and TRBJ1-4, with a tentative D call TRBD1 (6 bases). CDR3 length: 15 residues. CDR1 and CDR2 from the germline V gene are LGHDT and YNNKEL (reference sequence). Trimming cost V 6 bases and J 4 bases, with 15 bases left between them. The CDR3 here is CASRSLGGGNEKLFF. The CDR3 DNA follows: TGTGCCAGCAGGAGCCTAGGGGGTGGTAATGAAAAACTGTTTTTT.

This clone has a single count. V gene TRBV29-1 combines with J gene TRBJ2-5; TRBD1 matches 8 bases. V gave up 7 bases and J gave up 1 base; unmatched junction bases: 8. Germline V CDR1 and CDR2: SQVTM, ANQGSEA. This CDR3 is built from 14 residues. Here the CDR3 DNA reads TGCAGCGCCCCCACGACAGGGGTCCAAGAGACCCAGTACTTC. The encoded protein is CSAPTTGVQETQYF.

The chain couples TRBV5-6 to TRBJ1-1; D perhaps matches TRBD1 (6 bases). Germline V gene lookup returns CDR1 SGHDT and CDR2 YYEEEE. The CDR3 runs 16 residues. V gave up 2 bases and J gave up 3 bases, with 17 bases separating them. The CDR3 sequence is CASSFAGTTRDTEAFF. CDR3 sequence (DNA): TGTGCCAGCAGCTTTGCCGGGACAACAAGGGACACTGAAGCTTTCTTT.

The rearrangement links TRBV15 to TRBJ2-7; D not certain. Trimming shortened V by 1 base and J by 0 bases, and 13 bases separated the two germline ends. The V gene's germline CDR1 is LNHNV and CDR2 YYDKDF (reference sequence). The CDR3 runs to 16 residues. DNA of the CDR3: TGTGCCACCAGCAGAGTTGGTCACACCAACTCCTACGAGCAGTACTTC. As protein: CATSRVGHTNSYEQYF.

The rearrangement joins TRBV3-1 (or the pseudogene TRBV3-2) to TRBJ2-3, with TRBD1 identical over 9 bases. Germline lookup yields CDR1 LGHDT and CDR2 YNNKEL (reference sequence). The V gene end was trimmed by 4 bases and the J gene end by 3 bases; junction bases not matched to a gene: 8. The CDR3 length is 16 residues. The CDR3 nucleotides are TGTGCCAGCAGCCCACAGGGGGCGCACGGGACAGATACGCAGTATTTT. It is translated as CASSPQGAHGTDTQYF.

In DNA form, the CDR3 reads TGTGCCAGCTCCTTTAACTGGAACACTGAAGCTTTCTTT. Its protein product is CASSFNWNTEAFF. The genes are TRBV18 and TRBJ1-1; unclear D gene. The CDR3 covers 13 residues. The V gene lost 6 bases and the J gene lost 1 base, with 9 bases spanning the gap. The germline gives CDR1 KGHSH, CDR2 LQKENI.

A few counts support this clone. The J gene is TRBJ2-4, the V gene TRBV6-1; the D gene is possibly TRBD2 (6 bases). This CDR3 region has 19 residues. V was shortened by 0 bases and J by 4 bases, with 22 bases between the two germline ends. The germline V gene encodes CDR1 MNHNS and CDR2 SASEGT. CDR3 residues: CASSEAMGTGEPRKNIQYF. In DNA form, the CDR3 reads TGTGCCAGCAGTGAAGCCATGGGTACGGGGGAGCCGAGGAAAAACATTCAGTACTTC.

V gene TRBV10-3 combines with J gene TRBJ1-4; a possible D gene is TRBD1 (6 bases). V was clipped by 6 bases and J by 5 bases, with 13 bases between them. CDR3 length: 14 residues. The germline gives CDR1 ENHRY, CDR2 SYGVKD. The CDR3 region is CAIRGGGENEKLFF. The CDR3 DNA sequence: TGTGCCATCAGGGGAGGGGGGGAAAATGAAAAACTGTTTTTT.

V and J are TRBV5-1 and TRBJ2-7, with D maybe TRBD2 (6 bases). This CDR3 is 14 amino acids long. Germline lookup yields CDR1 SGHRS and CDR2 YFSETQ. Trimming pared 6 bases from V and 7 bases from J, leaving 20 bases between. The CDR3 DNA reads as TGCGCCAGCACCGACGGAGCGGGTGGCTGGGAGCAGTACTTC. Translated, it gives CASTDGAGGWEQYF.

V is TRBV5-4 and J is TRBJ2-5; the D gene is possibly TRBD1 (6 bases). The germline CDR1 and CDR2 sequences are SGHNT and YYREEE (reference sequence). V lost 6 bases and J lost 5, with 14 bases in between. The CDR3 runs 13 residues. The chain's CDR3 is CASTIQGHETQYF. CDR3 coding DNA: TGTGCCAGCACCATACAGGGTCATGAGACCCAGTACTTC.

The chain links TRBV28 to TRBJ1-1; 8 bases are a match to TRBD1. V shed 6 bases, J shed 7 bases, and the junction held 13 bases outside the gene matches. The germline gives CDR1 MDHEN, CDR2 SYDVKM. This CDR3 has 15 amino acids. The CDR3 bases are TGTGCCAGCAGCGCATACCAGGGACAGGTGGTTGAAGCTTTCTTT. This gives the protein CASSAYQGQVVEAFF. Full variable domain (missing parts from reference TRBV28 and TRBJ1-1): DVKVTQSSRYLVKRTGEKVFLECVQDMDHENMFWYRQDPGLGLRLIYFSYDVKMKEKGDIPEGYSVSREKKERFSLILESASTNQTSMYLCASSAYQGQVVEAFFGQGTRLTVV.

The V and J genes are TRBV30 and TRBJ1-2, with D uncertain. Germline V CDR1 and CDR2: GTSNPN, SVGIG (reference sequence). The CDR3 sequence is 14 residues long. Deletions cut 2 bases from V and 4 bases from J, with 14 bases between. Here the CDR3 reads CAWSSKGVGYGYTF. Here the CDR3 DNA reads TGTGCCTGGAGTTCCAAGGGAGTTGGCTATGGCTACACCTTC. The whole variable domain, remainder taken from reference TRBV30 and TRBJ1-2, is SQTIHQWPATLVQPVGSPLSLECTVEGTSNPNLYWYRQAAGRGLQLLFYSVGIGQISSEVPQNLSASRPQDRQFILSSKKLLLSDSGFYLCAWSSKGVGYGYTFGSGTRLTVV.

The chain recombines TRBV20-1 with TRBJ1-5, with TRBD1 as a possible D gene (6 bases). The germline V and J ends were trimmed by 3 bases and 4 bases, with 10 bases remaining between them. This CDR3 is built from 13 residues. Germline V gives CDR1 DFQATT, CDR2 SNEGSKA (reference sequence). CDR3 nucleotides: TGCAGTGCTAGTGGACAGAAGAATCAGCCCCAGCATTTT. Translating it yields CSASGQKNQPQHF.

The J gene is TRBJ2-6, the V gene TRBV9, with a possible D match to TRBD1 (6 bases). Trimming shortened V by 4 bases and J by 0 bases, and 29 bases separated the two germline ends. This CDR3 comprises 22 residues. Germline values: CDR1 SGDLS, CDR2 YYNGEE. CDR3 in DNA: TGTGCCAGCAGCCCCCATCCCTTCCCCAGGGGCAGGTCCTACTCTGGGGCCAACGTCCTGACTTTC. This translates into CASSPHPFPRGRSYSGANVLTF.

This chain connects TRBV6-2 or TRBV6-3 to TRBJ2-7; a possible D gene is TRBD1 (5 bases). The CDR3 is 15 amino acids. V gave up 3 bases and J gave up 2 bases, with 14 bases separating them. Germline V gives CDR1 MNHEY, CDR2 SVGEGT. CDR3 coding DNA: TGTGCCAGCAGTTATTTGAGACAGAAAGCCTACGAGCAGTACTTC. Encoded protein: CASSYLRQKAYEQYF.

V is TRBV11-3 and J is TRBJ2-1; 9 bases line up with TRBD1. The V and J ends lost 5 bases and 7 bases, in that order; junction bases with no gene match: 6. Germline values: CDR1 SGHNT, CDR2 YENEEA. The CDR3 totals 14 residues. CDR3 nucleotides: TGTGCCAGCAGCCCGGGACAGGGAGGTAATGAGCAGTTCTTC. Its translation: CASSPGQGGNEQFF.

V usage is TRBV19 and J usage is TRBJ1-5; 8 bases fit TRBD1. J lost 5 bases, V lost 4 bases, and 7 bases had no gene match. Germline lookup yields CDR1 LNHDA and CDR2 SQIVND (reference sequence). The CDR3 contains 15 residues. CDR3 in DNA: TGTGCCAGTAGTACCCCGGGACAGGTATATCAGCCCCAGCATTTT. Translation gives CASSTPGQVYQPQHF.

This clone was detected only once. This chain links TRBV18 with TRBJ1-6; D gene uncertain. Germline V gene sequence: CDR1 KGHSH, CDR2 LQKENI. This CDR3 region has 13 residues. V dropped 6 bases and J dropped 6 bases, with 9 bases sitting between them. This CDR3 is CASSPYSNSPLHF. CDR3 nucleotides: TGTGCCAGCTCTCCGTACAGTAATTCACCCCTCCACTTT.

The V gene is TRBV27, the J gene TRBJ1-5; 8 bases line up with TRBD1. The trim removed 5 bases at V and 6 bases at J, leaving 9 bases unmatched. From germline, CDR1 is MNHEY and CDR2 SMNVEV (reference sequence). The CDR3 has 15 amino acids. The CDR3 DNA follows: TGTGCCAGCAGTACAAGGACAGGGATTGGTCAGCCCCAGCATTTT. Translated, it gives CASSTRTGIGQPQHF.

V gene TRBV6-5 combines with J gene TRBJ1-2, with 9 bases aligning to TRBD1. The CDR3 is 15 residues long. Losses at the gene ends were 2 bases for V and 8 bases for J; bases not matched to a gene: 9. Per germline, CDR1 MNHEY and CDR2 SVGAGI. CDR3 nucleotide sequence: TGTGCCAGCAGTTACGCGGGACAGGGTATTTGGGGCTACACCTTC. Translated: CASSYAGQGIWGYTF.